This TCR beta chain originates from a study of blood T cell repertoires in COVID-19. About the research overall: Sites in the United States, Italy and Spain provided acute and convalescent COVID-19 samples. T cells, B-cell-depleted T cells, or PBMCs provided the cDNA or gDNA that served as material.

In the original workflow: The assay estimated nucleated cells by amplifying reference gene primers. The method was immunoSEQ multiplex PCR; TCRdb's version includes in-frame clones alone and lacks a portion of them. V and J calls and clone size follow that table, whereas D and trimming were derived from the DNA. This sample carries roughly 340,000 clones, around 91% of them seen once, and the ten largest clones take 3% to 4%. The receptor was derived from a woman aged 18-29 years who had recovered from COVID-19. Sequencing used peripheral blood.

CDR3 DNA: TGCGCCAGCAGCTTGACGGGCAGGGTTAGGGTTAACTATGGCTACACCTTC. It codes for CASSLTGRVRVNYGYTF. The chain employs TRBV5-1 and TRBJ1-2, with a possible D match to TRBD1 (5 bases). The CDR3 contains 17 residues. Trimming removed 1 base at V and 1 base at J, with 17 bases between. Per the germline V gene, CDR1 is SGHRS and CDR2 is YFSETQ.